Sequencing of this TCR beta chain was carried out in a study of cytomegalovirus exposure and HLA in healthy donors. Points from the study as a whole: Most TCR sequences proved rare, with some public TCRs found in many donors. Confirmation in vitro established that a few CMV-associated chains were specific for CMV antigens. Earlier analysis found most TCR beta V segments productive about 87% or about 30% of the time.

Primers for the PCR totalled 60 Vbeta and 13 Jbeta. Generated by immunoSEQ multiplex PCR, the TCRdb table keeps only in-frame clones and is missing some. The data show roughly 110,000 clones, about 64% seen once. Germline values: CDR1 SQVTM, CDR2 ANQGSEA. The V and J ends lost 4 bases and 1 base, in that order; junction bases with no gene match: 8. This CDR3 is 15 amino acids long. Remarks on this clone: As yet, its antigen is unknown.

The J gene is TRBJ2-3, the V gene TRBV29-1, with 7 positions matching TRBD2. This sequence originates from a female donor in good health and CMV-seronegative. The sample taken for sequencing was PBMCs. The CDR3 protein is CSVALSGSGTDTQYF. CDR3 nucleotides: TGCAGCGTTGCCCTTAGCGGGTCCGGCACAGATACGCAGTATTTT.